Listed here are 6 T cell receptor beta chains from one sample, sequenced in a study of vaccination effects on CD4 cells after COVID-19. Clones were sequenced by immunoSEQ multiplex PCR, and TCRdb holds only the in-frame ones, with some missing. The sample has fewer than 30,000 clones, 75% to 85% seen once; the top ten hold around 30%. Peptide-pool stimulation followed by sequencing identified expanded antigen-specific CD4+ clonotypes in the ViraFEST assay. Isolating CD4+ T cells followed approximately 9 days of culture. Prior SARS-CoV-2 infection was absent in the vaccine recipients, as shown by negative nucleocapsid antibodies. These receptors have no known antigen. The sample in question was CD4+ T cells from PBMCs cultured with SARS-CoV-2 spike peptides, obtained before COVID-19 vaccination. The receptor set was obtained from a human donor who received a COVID-19 vaccine.

This chain uses TRBV7-9 with TRBJ1-4; no firm D call. Germline CDR1 and CDR2: SEHNR and FQNEAQ (reference sequence). The CDR3 has 16 residues. Trimming removed 1 base from V and 0 bases from J, with 9 bases in between. CDR3 in DNA: TGTGCCAGCAGCTTAGGGACGGCCTCAACTAATGAAAAACTGTTTTTT. Its translation: CASSLGTASTNEKLFF.

The chain carries TRBV24-1 and TRBJ2-3; D remains unclear. V dropped 3 bases and J dropped 2 bases, with 11 bases sitting between them. Looked up from germline, CDR1 is KGHDR and CDR2 is SFDVKD. CDR3 length equals 15 residues. The CDR3: CATSDPGRTTDTQYF. The CDR3 DNA sequence: TGTGCCACCAGTGATCCCGGCAGGACCACAGATACGCAGTATTTT.

V gene TRBV21-1 combines with J gene TRBJ1-2. TRBV21-1 is shown as a pseudogene. The CDR3 is made up of 14 amino acids. The CDR3 sequence: CASSNGPQNYGYTF. CDR3 bases: TGTGCCAGCAGCAACGGGCCGCAAAACTATGGCTACACCTTC.

V and J are TRBV19 and TRBJ2-1; 15 bases match TRBD2. After removal of 1 base from V and 0 bases from J, the junction contained 10 bases not matched to a gene. This CDR3 spans 21 amino acids. Germline assignment: CDR1 LNHDA and CDR2 SQIVND (reference sequence). CDR3 sequence: CASSIATRGLAGGPSYNEQFF. CDR3 sequence (DNA): TGTGCCAGTAGTATAGCTACGAGGGGACTAGCGGGAGGTCCCTCCTACAATGAGCAGTTCTTC.

This clone has only a few counts. The chain carries TRBV30 and TRBJ1-1, with D perhaps matching TRBD1 (6 bases). Germline loops: CDR1 GTSNPN, CDR2 SVGIG (reference sequence). Trimming stripped 4 bases from V and 4 bases from J, with 16 bases between. The CDR3 has 14 residues. CDR3 in amino acids: CAWNRGAGGTEAFF. The CDR3 DNA reads as TGTGCCTGGAATCGGGGGGCTGGGGGCACTGAAGCTTTCTTT.

This chain connects TRBV20-1 to TRBJ2-1; D remains ambiguous. Per the germline V gene, CDR1 is DFQATT and CDR2 is SNEGSKA (reference sequence). Trimming removed 3 bases from V and 5 bases from J, with 17 bases in between. This CDR3 comprises 15 residues. CDR3 in amino acids: CSASRDTARHNEQFF. The CDR3 DNA sequence: TGCAGTGCTAGTCGAGACACGGCAAGACACAATGAGCAGTTCTTC.